This T cell receptor (beta chain) derives from a study of blood T cells in healthy people across ages. The use of a sample-barcoded 5' primer and a J-beta primer mix characterized a second PCR of roughly 6 to 11 cycles. The authors tagged each cDNA molecule using a template-switch adaptor with 12 random nucleotides. MiXCR was run by TCRdb on the 5' RACE reads, yielding one entry per CDR3 protein. The sample yields 890,000 or so distinct CDR3 sequences, approximately 59% seen once. As to this clonotype: Its target is unknown.

Study outcomes and limitations: CMV status of donors was unknown, possibly confounding expanded clonotype changes.

Germline assignment: CDR1 MRHNA and CDR2 SNTAGT. The CDR3 has 14 residues. Trimming removed 0 bases from V and 2 bases from J, with 7 bases in between. The chain combines TRBV6-4 with TRBJ1-1; D unresolved. The clonotype comes from a man in his thirties or forties in good health. The sequenced sample consisted of blood. CDR3 sequence (DNA): TGTGCCAGCAGTGACTCGGACTCCAACACTGAAGCTTTCTTT. This translates into CASSDSDSNTEAFF.